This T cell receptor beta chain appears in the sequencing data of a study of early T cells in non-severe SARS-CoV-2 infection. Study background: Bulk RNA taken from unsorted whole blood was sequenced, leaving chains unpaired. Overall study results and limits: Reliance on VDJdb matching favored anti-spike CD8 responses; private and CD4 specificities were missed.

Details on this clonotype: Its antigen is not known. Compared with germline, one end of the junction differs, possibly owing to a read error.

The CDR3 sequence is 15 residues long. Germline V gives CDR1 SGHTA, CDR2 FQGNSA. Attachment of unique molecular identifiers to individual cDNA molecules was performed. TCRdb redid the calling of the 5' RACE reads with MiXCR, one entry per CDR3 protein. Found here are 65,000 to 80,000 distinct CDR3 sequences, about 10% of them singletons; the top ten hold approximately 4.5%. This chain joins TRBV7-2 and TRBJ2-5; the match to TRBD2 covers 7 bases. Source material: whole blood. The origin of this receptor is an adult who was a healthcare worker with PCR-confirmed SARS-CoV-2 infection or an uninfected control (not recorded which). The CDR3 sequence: CASSFSRLAGETQYF. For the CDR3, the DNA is TGCGCCAGCAGCTTCTCCCGACTAGCAGGGGAGACCCAGTACTTC.